This T cell receptor (beta chain) was recovered during a study of T cell responses to AZD1222 COVID-19 vaccine. Trimming cost V 1 base and J 7 bases, with 11 bases left between them. The CDR3 consists of 14 residues. Germline V CDR1 and CDR2: SEHNR, FQNEAQ (reference sequence). Study-wide results and limits: Scientists sampled the repertoires only once the peak T cell response had passed. It should be noted that donors were predominantly white British and more often female, and clonal diversity was possibly underestimated.

A note on this clone: The target antigen is unknown.

Profiled with immunoSEQ multiplex PCR; TCRdb holds only in-frame clones, not every one. The table shows about 180,000 clones, with about 90% occurring only once. Pooling covered second doses at about 4 or about 12 weeks. The chain combines TRBV7-9 with TRBJ1-5, with D possibly matching TRBD1 (6 bases). This receptor was obtained from an adult who received the AZD1222 COVID-19 vaccine. The input for sequencing was peripheral blood, taken 28 days after the second AZD1222 dose. The CDR3 DNA sequence: TGTGCCAGCAGCTTAGACAGGGTGGAACAGCCCCAGCATTTT. It codes for CASSLDRVEQPQHF. The full variable domain, its missing parts supplied by reference TRBV7-9 and TRBJ1-5, is DTGVSQNPRHKITKRGQNVTFRCDPISEHNRLYWYRQTLGQGPEFLTYFQNEAQLEKSRLLSDRFSAERPKGSFSTLEIQRTEQGDSAMYLCASSLDRVEQPQHFGDGTRLSIL.